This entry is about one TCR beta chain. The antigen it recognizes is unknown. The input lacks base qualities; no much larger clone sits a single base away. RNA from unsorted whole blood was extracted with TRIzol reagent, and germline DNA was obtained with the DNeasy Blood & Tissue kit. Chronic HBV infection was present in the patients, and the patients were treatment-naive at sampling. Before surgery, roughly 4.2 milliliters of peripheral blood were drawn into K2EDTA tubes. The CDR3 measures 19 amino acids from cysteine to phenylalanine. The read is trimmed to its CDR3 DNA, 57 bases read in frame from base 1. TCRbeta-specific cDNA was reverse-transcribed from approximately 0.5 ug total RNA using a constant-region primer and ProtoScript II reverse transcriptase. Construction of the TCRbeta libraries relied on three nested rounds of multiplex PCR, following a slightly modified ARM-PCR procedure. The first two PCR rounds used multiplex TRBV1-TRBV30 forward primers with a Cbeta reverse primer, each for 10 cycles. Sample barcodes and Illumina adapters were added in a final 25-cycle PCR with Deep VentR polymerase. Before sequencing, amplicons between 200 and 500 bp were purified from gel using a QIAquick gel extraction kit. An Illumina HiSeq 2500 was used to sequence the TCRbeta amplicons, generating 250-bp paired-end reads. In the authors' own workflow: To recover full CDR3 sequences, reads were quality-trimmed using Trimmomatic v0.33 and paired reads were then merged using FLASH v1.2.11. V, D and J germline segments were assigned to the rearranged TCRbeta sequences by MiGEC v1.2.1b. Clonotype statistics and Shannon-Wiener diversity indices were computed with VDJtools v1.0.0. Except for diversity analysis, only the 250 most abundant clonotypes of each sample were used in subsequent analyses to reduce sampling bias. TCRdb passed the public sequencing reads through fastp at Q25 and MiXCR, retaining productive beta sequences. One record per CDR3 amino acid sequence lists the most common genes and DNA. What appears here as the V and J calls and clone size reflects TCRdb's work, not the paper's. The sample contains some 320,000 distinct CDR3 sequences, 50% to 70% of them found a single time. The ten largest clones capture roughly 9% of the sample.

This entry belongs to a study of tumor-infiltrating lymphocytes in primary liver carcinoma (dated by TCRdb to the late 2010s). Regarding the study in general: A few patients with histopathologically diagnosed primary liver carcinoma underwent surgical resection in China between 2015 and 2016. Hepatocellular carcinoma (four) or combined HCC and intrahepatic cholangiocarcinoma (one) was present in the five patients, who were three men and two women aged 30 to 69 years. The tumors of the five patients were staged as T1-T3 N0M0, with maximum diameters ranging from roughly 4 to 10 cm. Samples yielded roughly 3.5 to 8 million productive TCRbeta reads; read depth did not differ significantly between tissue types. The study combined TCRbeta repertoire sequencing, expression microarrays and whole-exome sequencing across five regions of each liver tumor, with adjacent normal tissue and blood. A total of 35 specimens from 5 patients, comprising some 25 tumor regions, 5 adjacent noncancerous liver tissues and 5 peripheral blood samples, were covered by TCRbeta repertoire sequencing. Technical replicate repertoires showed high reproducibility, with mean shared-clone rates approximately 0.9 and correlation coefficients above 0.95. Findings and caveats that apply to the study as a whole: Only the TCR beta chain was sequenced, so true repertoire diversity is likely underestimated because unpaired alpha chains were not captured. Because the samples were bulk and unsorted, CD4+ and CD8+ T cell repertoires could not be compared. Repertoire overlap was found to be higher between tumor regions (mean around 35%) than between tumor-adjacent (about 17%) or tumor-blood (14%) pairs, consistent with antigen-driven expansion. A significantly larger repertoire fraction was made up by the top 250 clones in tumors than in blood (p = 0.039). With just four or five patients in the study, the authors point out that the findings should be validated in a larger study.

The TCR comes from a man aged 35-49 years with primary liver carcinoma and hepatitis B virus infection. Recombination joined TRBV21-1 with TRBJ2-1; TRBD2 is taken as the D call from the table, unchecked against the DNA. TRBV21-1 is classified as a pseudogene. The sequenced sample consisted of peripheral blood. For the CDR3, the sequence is CASSKVKGVLAGGLNEQFF. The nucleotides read TGTGCCAGCAGCAAAGTGAAGGGAGTTCTGGCGGGAGGCCTAAATGAGCAGTTCTTC.